The 30 T cell receptor beta chains below were found in one sample sequenced in a study of blood T cells in healthy people across ages. A sample-barcoded 5' primer and a J-beta primer mix were used in a second PCR of roughly 7 to 11 cycles. TCRdb ran MiXCR on the 5' RACE reads and lists one entry per CDR3 protein. The sample lists approximately 770,000 distinct CDR3 sequences; roughly 64% were seen once. Source material: blood. These receptors were taken from a man in his thirties or forties in good health.

This rearrangement joins TRBV6-1 to TRBJ2-7; D gene ambiguous. Germline V gene lookup returns CDR1 MNHNS and CDR2 SASEGT. The CDR3 runs to 13 residues. V was shortened by 3 bases and J by 3 bases, with 9 bases between the two germline ends. The CDR3: CASSDSDGYEQYF. In DNA, the CDR3 is TGTGCCAGCAGTGACTCCGACGGCTACGAGCAGTACTTC.

The CDR3 here is CASSYAGDRALAEAFF. CDR3 DNA sequence: TGTGCCAGCAGTTACGCCGGGGACAGGGCTCTCGCTGAAGCTTTCTTT. The V gene is TRBV6-5, the J gene TRBJ1-1, with 9 bases fitting TRBD1. This CDR3 comprises 16 residues. Germline-derived CDR1 and CDR2 are MNHEY and SVGAGI. V gave up 2 bases and J gave up 6 bases; unmatched junction bases: 10.

The rearrangement uses TRBV6-6 and TRBJ2-4, with D possibly matching TRBD2 (6 bases). V was cut by 5 bases and J by 13 bases, with 24 bases left in between. CDR1 and CDR2 (germline): MNHNY, SVGAGI (reference sequence). The CDR3 totals 15 residues. CDR3 DNA: TGTGCCAGCAGTCTTCCCCCTCCTTTGGATCGGGAGCAGTACTTC. Amino acid sequence: CASSLPPPLDREQYF.

The rearrangement uses TRBV28 and TRBJ2-7, with D possibly being TRBD2 (6 bases). There are 14 residues in the CDR3. Germline CDR1 and CDR2: MDHEN and SYDVKM. The V end was cut by 6 bases, the J end by 2 bases, with 14 bases between. CDR3 residues: CASSPGLGPYEQYF. Written as DNA, the CDR3 is TGTGCCAGCAGCCCGGGACTTGGGCCCTACGAGCAGTACTTC.

This clonotype has just a few counts. CDR3 residues: CASSVVTGGRYEQYF. In DNA form, the CDR3 reads TGTGCCAGCAGTGTCGTGACAGGGGGGCGATACGAGCAGTACTTC. The J gene is TRBJ2-7, the V gene TRBV6-1, with TRBD1 matching over 9 bases. Germline V CDR1 and CDR2: MNHNS, SASEGT. This CDR3 spans 15 amino acids. Unmatched junction bases numbered 8, after V lost 4 bases and J lost 4 bases.

In this sample, this clonotype turned up once. The chain combines TRBV20-1 with TRBJ1-1; weak D call: TRBD1 (6 bases). Germline values: CDR1 DFQATT, CDR2 SNEGSKA (reference sequence). The ends were cut back, 4 bases at V and 3 bases at J, with 12 bases in the middle. The CDR3 covers 13 residues. The DNA of the CDR3 is TGCAGTGCTACCCAGGGGACGCACACTGAAGCTTTCTTT. It specifies CSATQGTHTEAFF.

This clonotype came up a few times. This sequence joins TRBV5-1 and TRBJ2-5; D is ambiguous. The V gene's germline CDR1 is SGHRS and CDR2 YFSETQ. This CDR3 is built from 14 residues. V shed 2 bases and J shed 2 bases, with 10 bases lying between them. This chain's CDR3 is CASSFGIQQETQYF. The CDR3 DNA sequence: TGCGCCAGCAGCTTTGGTATCCAACAAGAGACCCAGTACTTC.

The rearrangement joins TRBV3-1 to TRBJ1-5; D remains unclear. Trimming took 2 bases from V and 2 from J, leaving 10 bases between them. This CDR3 comprises 15 residues. Per germline, CDR1 LGHDT and CDR2 YNNKEL (reference sequence). CDR3 DNA sequence: TGTGCCAGCAGCCAAAGGCCGGTCGGCAATCAGCCCCAGCATTTT. As protein: CASSQRPVGNQPQHF.

This clonotype showed up just a few times. The rearrangement joins TRBV20-1 to TRBJ2-7; D ambiguous. The ends were cut back, 0 bases at V and 7 bases at J, with 16 bases in the middle. Germline loops: CDR1 DFQATT, CDR2 SNEGSKA (reference sequence). The CDR3 is made up of 14 amino acids. The CDR3 sequence: CSARDRRSLREQYF. The CDR3 bases are TGCAGTGCTAGAGATCGGCGGAGCCTACGGGAGCAGTACTTC.

The table lists this clonotype with a count of one. The chain links TRBV28 to TRBJ1-5; D call uncertain. The CDR3 extends over 14 amino acids. Looked up from germline, CDR1 is MDHEN and CDR2 is SYDVKM. Trimming pared 1 base from V and 3 bases from J, leaving 7 bases between. In DNA form, the CDR3 reads TGTGCCAGCAGTTTATTCCGGGTCAATCAGCCCCAGCATTTT. Translating gives CASSLFRVNQPQHF. Complete variable domain (other parts from reference TRBV28 and TRBJ1-5): DVKVTQSSRYLVKRTGEKVFLECVQDMDHENMFWYRQDPGLGLRLIYFSYDVKMKEKGDIPEGYSVSREKKERFSLILESASTNQTSMYLCASSLFRVNQPQHFGDGTRLSIL.

This clonotype showed up just a few times. J is TRBJ2-1 and V is TRBV12-3 or TRBV12-4; D not resolved. Trimming pared 3 bases from V and 5 bases from J, leaving 17 bases between. The CDR3 loop spans 16 amino acids. CDR3 DNA sequence: TGTGCCAGCAGTTTCGGTGCGCTAGTACCTAACAATGAGCAGTTCTTC. Its protein is CASSFGALVPNNEQFF.

Worth noting for this clonotype: A junction boundary mismatches the germline segment, possibly from a read error. This CDR3 is CASGYYRTGILQPQHF. The CDR3 DNA reads TGTGCCAGCGGTTATTATAGGACAGGGATACTTCAGCCCCAGCATTTT. The chain employs TRBV6-6 and TRBJ1-5, with 8 bases fitting TRBD1. Germline CDR1 is MNHNY and CDR2 is SVGAGI (reference sequence). This CDR3 spans 16 amino acids.

This clonotype was seen a handful of times. The J gene is TRBJ2-7, the V gene TRBV13; possible D gene TRBD2, 5 bases. The CDR3 is 13 residues long. Germline assignment: CDR1 PRHDT and CDR2 FYEKMQ (reference sequence). V gave up 5 bases and J gave up 5 bases, with 13 bases separating them. The DNA of the CDR3 is TGTGCCAGCAGCCCCGCCATGGGAGACGAGCAGTACTTC. Amino acid sequence: CASSPAMGDEQYF. The full variable domain, its missing parts supplied by reference TRBV13 and TRBJ2-7, is AAGVIQSPRHLIKEKRETATLKCYPIPRHDTVYWYQQGPGQDPQFLISFYEKMQSDKGSIPDRFSAQQFSDYHSELNMSSLELGDSALYFCASSPAMGDEQYFGPGTRLTVT.

The chain is built from TRBV20-1 and TRBJ2-7; 10 bases fit TRBD2. The CDR3 has 18 residues. The germline gives CDR1 DFQATT, CDR2 SNEGSKA (reference sequence). With V trimmed by 3 bases and J by 1 base, 15 bases remained unmatched. CDR3 nucleotides: TGCAGTGCTAGTCCGCCTAGCGGGAGTATCCTCGTTTCCTACGAGCAGTACTTC. Encoded protein: CSASPPSGSILVSYEQYF.

This chain uses TRBV11-2 with TRBJ2-1; possibly TRBD2 for D (6 bases). The germline V and J ends were trimmed by 0 bases and 8 bases, with 11 bases remaining between them. The CDR3 has 14 amino acids. The germline V gene has CDR1 SGHAT and CDR2 FQNNGV. The CDR3 region has the DNA TGTGCCAGCAGCTTAGAAATAGCGGCGGATGAGCAGTTCTTC. The encoded protein is CASSLEIAADEQFF.

This clonotype was detected only a few times. This sequence joins TRBV7-2 and TRBJ2-5; TRBD2 agrees at 9 bases. With V trimmed by 3 bases and J by 5 bases, 7 bases remained unmatched. The CDR3 extends over 15 amino acids. Germline values: CDR1 SGHTA, CDR2 FQGNSA. The CDR3: CASSLIAGATETQYF. The CDR3 DNA reads TGTGCCAGCAGCTTGATAGCGGGGGCTACGGAGACCCAGTACTTC.

This chain links TRBV18 with TRBJ1-4, with 7 bases aligning to TRBD1. V lost 2 bases, J lost 3 bases, and 12 bases stayed unmatched. The CDR3 is made up of 18 amino acids. CDR1 is KGHSH and CDR2 is LQKENI in the germline V gene. The CDR3 spells CASSPGQVISGSNEKLFF. The CDR3 DNA is TGTGCCAGCTCACCAGGACAGGTCATCAGCGGGTCTAATGAAAAACTGTTTTTT.

This clonotype was counted only a few times. The gene calls are TRBV5-5 and TRBJ1-2; the match to TRBD1 covers 8 bases. Germline V gives CDR1 SGHKS, CDR2 YYEKEE (reference sequence). J lost 8 bases, V lost 4 bases, and 7 bases had no gene match. There are 13 residues in the CDR3. The CDR3 DNA reads TGTGCCAGCAGCCCAAGACAGGGGAGCGGCTACACCTTC. Its protein is CASSPRQGSGYTF.

On this clonotype: A much more abundant neighbour one base away suggests this may be a read error. The chain carries TRBV20-1 and TRBJ2-5; D unclear. This CDR3 is 13 amino acids long. Per germline, CDR1 DFQATT and CDR2 SNEGSKA (reference sequence). V was pared by 5 bases and J by 11 bases, with 21 bases between. The CDR3 DNA reads as TGCAGTGCTGGAGTCCCCCCCGGGTATCAGCAGTACTTC. Protein: CSAGVPPGYQQYF.

The chain joins TRBV7-6 to TRBJ2-7, with no clear D. CDR3 length: 14 amino acids. V lost 5 bases, J lost 2 bases, and 13 bases lay in between. Germline CDR1 is SGHVS and CDR2 is FNYEAQ. CDR3 protein: CASSIETGAYEQYF. The CDR3 DNA reads TGTGCCAGCAGCATAGAAACGGGTGCCTACGAGCAGTACTTC.

The genes are TRBV29-1 and TRBJ1-2, with no clear D. CDR3 length: 10 residues. The germline V gene encodes CDR1 SQVTM and CDR2 ANQGSEA. Trimming took off 5 bases at V and 8 bases at J, with 9 bases between the two ends. Here the CDR3 DNA reads TGCAGCGTTACGGCTCCAGGCTACACCTTC. Amino acids: CSVTAPGYTF.

The genes are TRBV3-1 and TRBJ2-6, with no clear D. Looked up from germline, CDR1 is LGHDT and CDR2 is YNNKEL (reference sequence). The CDR3 contains 18 residues. V dropped 0 bases and J dropped 0 bases, with 12 bases sitting between them. DNA for the CDR3: TGTGCCAGCAGCCAAGATCCGGGCCGGGTCTCTGGGGCCAACGTCCTGACTTTC. Amino acids: CASSQDPGRVSGANVLTF.

This sequence joins TRBV3-1 and TRBJ2-3; D is undetermined. The germline V gene encodes CDR1 LGHDT and CDR2 YNNKEL (reference sequence). CDR3 length: 15 amino acids. With 6 bases removed from V and 1 base from J, the gap between germline ends came to 14 bases. This CDR3 is CASSSNDIGTDTQYF. CDR3 nucleotides: TGTGCCAGCAGTTCAAATGACATCGGCACAGATACGCAGTATTTT.

In this sample, this clonotype turned up a few times. This chain uses TRBV5-1 with TRBJ2-4; D may be TRBD1 (5 bases). Germline V gene lookup returns CDR1 SGHRS and CDR2 YFSETQ. The CDR3 covers 13 residues. Trimming took off 4 bases at V and 2 bases at J, with 7 bases between the two ends. Here the CDR3 reads CASSPGTKNIQYF. The DNA for the CDR3 is TGCGCCAGCAGCCCAGGGACCAAAAACATTCAGTACTTC.

This chain links TRBV7-8 with TRBJ2-6; TRBD1 or TRBD2 may be the D gene (5 bases each). CDR1 SGHVS and CDR2 FQNEAQ come from the germline V gene. The CDR3 has 13 amino acids. V was shortened by 8 bases and J by 1 base, with 6 bases between the two germline ends. CDR3 coding DNA: TGTGCCAGCTGGGGGTCTGGGGCCAACGTCCTGACTTTC. Its translation: CASWGSGANVLTF.

Only a few counts were recorded for this clonotype. The gene calls are TRBV10-3 and TRBJ1-2; no reliable D call. The germline gives CDR1 ENHRY, CDR2 SYGVKD. The CDR3 is 14 residues long. Between the trimmed V and J ends, which lost 0 bases and 3 bases, there was a span of 8 bases. CDR3 bases: TGTGCCATCAGTGAGTCGAAATGGGACTATGGCTACACCTTC. This codes for CAISESKWDYGYTF.

V and J are TRBV21-1 and TRBJ2-7. TRBV21-1 is flagged as a pseudogene. The CDR3 is 14 amino acids. In DNA form, the CDR3 reads TGTGCCAGCAGCAAAGTGAGGTTTCCCTACGAGCAGTACTTC. Translated, it gives CASSKVRFPYEQYF.

The chain links TRBV5-1 to TRBJ1-6; 8 positions agree with TRBD1. V trimming: 4 bases; J trimming: 7 bases; junction bases outside the gene matches: 7. This CDR3 has 15 residues. From germline, CDR1 is SGHRS and CDR2 YFSETQ. The CDR3 is CASSPPDRENSPLHF. CDR3 coding DNA: TGCGCCAGCAGCCCCCCGGACAGGGAGAATTCACCCCTCCACTTT. Drawing the rest from reference TRBV5-1 and TRBJ1-6, the complete variable domain is KAGVTQTPRYLIKTRGQQVTLSCSPISGHRSVSWYQQTPGQGLQFLFEYFSETQRNKGNFPGRFSGRQFSNSRSEMNVSTLELGDSALYLCASSPPDRENSPLHFGNGTRLTVT.

The chain joins TRBV30 to TRBJ2-7; 9 nucleotides align to TRBD2. J lost 5 bases, V lost 1 base, and 6 bases had no gene match. This CDR3 has 14 amino acids. The germline V gene has CDR1 GTSNPN and CDR2 SVGIG (reference sequence). CDR3 coding DNA: TGTGCCTGGAGTGCCGGGACTAGCCGCAACGAGCAGTACTTC. It codes for CAWSAGTSRNEQYF.

This clonotype has only a few counts. V usage is TRBV2 and J usage is TRBJ2-7; the match to TRBD2 covers 11 bases. Trimming at V came to 3 bases and at J to 0 bases, leaving 4 bases not matched to a gene. The CDR3 covers 16 residues. Germline CDR1 SNHLY, CDR2 FYNNEI. The CDR3: CASSDPGTSGSYEQYF. The DNA for the CDR3 is TGTGCCAGCAGTGACCCCGGGACTAGCGGCTCCTACGAGCAGTACTTC.